This record covers a single T cell receptor (beta chain). Its antigen is as yet unknown. This entry belongs to a study of blood T cells in healthy people across ages. As for the study in general: There was about one barcoded beta molecule captured by template switching per two T cells.

It was with a sample-barcoded 5' primer and a J-beta primer mix that a second PCR of roughly 7 to 12 cycles was run. Every cDNA was tagged by a template-switch adaptor with 12 random nucleotides. TCRdb processed the 5' RACE reads anew with MiXCR; each CDR3 protein has one entry. The data show about 780,000 distinct CDR3 sequences, about 42% seen once. Findings and caveats of the study: Older age coincided with a roughly linear decline in TCR beta diversity per million T cells. Using unsorted PBMCs precluded a conclusive naive versus antigen-experienced comparison.

Germline CDR1 SGDLS, CDR2 YYNGEE. CDR3 length: 16 residues. With 3 bases clipped from V and 9 bases from J, the junction kept 14 bases outside the gene matches. The TCR sequence derives from a man older than 75 in good health. The chain joins TRBV9 to TRBJ2-1; 8 nucleotides align to TRBD1. Sample: blood. CDR3 residues: CASSGFGQGVTGEQFF. DNA of the CDR3: TGTGCCAGCAGCGGATTCGGACAGGGAGTAACCGGTGAGCAGTTCTTC.